The next 7 T cell receptor beta chains were all read from a single sample in a study of shared clonotypes between healthy human individuals. Libraries were prepared by immunoSEQ multiplex PCR; TCRdb keeps only in-frame clonotypes and omits some of them. The data hold 1.5 million to 2.5 million clones, with about 94% observed a single time. CD8 cells regarded as naive lacked CD45RO, were positively chosen for CCR7, and omitted terminally differentiated effector memory CD45RA+ cells. The sample was naive CD8+ T cells sorted from blood. Every receptor here comes from a young man in good health.

On this clone: The sample carries other DNA sequences with the same CDR3. The chain couples TRBV19 to TRBJ1-1; no firm D call. V shed 1 base and J shed 2 bases, with 2 bases lying between them. The length of the CDR3 is 12 residues. Germline CDR1 and CDR2: LNHDA and SQIVND (reference sequence). The CDR3: CASSIGNTEAFF. CDR3 bases: TGTGCCAGTAGTATAGGCAACACTGAAGCTTTCTTT.

The table lists this clone with a count of one. The same CDR3 is also encoded by other DNA sequences in this sample. The chain joins TRBV7-3 to TRBJ2-1; the match to TRBD2 covers 11 bases. V dropped 4 bases and J dropped 7; count of bases not matched to a gene: 6. The germline V gene has CDR1 SGHTA and CDR2 FQGTGA. There are 15 residues in the CDR3. In nucleotides, the CDR3 is TGTGCCAGCAGCTCTCTAGCGGGGGGCCGGAATGAGCAGTTCTTC. Encoded protein: CASSSLAGGRNEQFF.

The CDR3 here is CASSLERDYEQYF. The DNA of the CDR3 is TGTGCCAGCAGCTTAGAGAGGGACTACGAGCAGTACTTC. The rearrangement joins TRBV11-1 to TRBJ2-7; D possibly corresponds to TRBD2 (5 bases). This CDR3 region has 13 residues. The V end lost 1 base, the J end lost 3 bases, and 7 bases lay between the germline ends. Germline-derived CDR1 and CDR2 are SGHAT and FQDESV (reference sequence).

Here the CDR3 reads CATSYRVNTEAFF. The CDR3 nucleotides are TGTGCCACCAGTTACAGGGTAAACACTGAAGCTTTCTTT. This rearrangement joins TRBV15 to TRBJ1-1; D possibly corresponds to TRBD1 (6 bases). V shed 6 bases and J shed 2 bases, with 10 bases lying between them. The V gene's germline CDR1 is LNHNV and CDR2 YYDKDF (reference sequence). This CDR3 has 13 residues.

This clone was seen only once. V and J are TRBV4-1 and TRBJ2-1, with D maybe TRBD2 (6 bases). CDR3 length: 12 amino acids. The V end was cut by 4 bases, the J end by 8 bases, with 9 bases between. From germline, CDR1 is MGHRA and CDR2 YSYEKL. In DNA, the CDR3 is TGCGCCAGCAGCCCCACTAGCCATGAGCAGTTCTTC. Protein product: CASSPTSHEQFF.

The rearrangement joins TRBV5-5 to TRBJ2-3, with unresolved D. This CDR3 is 15 amino acids long. V shed 0 bases and J shed 6 bases, with 14 bases lying between them. Germline CDR1 reads SGHKS; CDR2 reads YYEKEE (reference sequence). CDR3 sequence: CASSLESGVLDTQYF. In nucleotides, the CDR3 is TGTGCCAGCAGCTTGGAATCAGGTGTCCTCGATACGCAGTATTTT.

The chain is built from TRBV5-4 and TRBJ1-1; 9 bases map to TRBD1. V lost 2 bases, J lost 4 bases, and 3 bases stayed unmatched. Germline V gene lookup returns CDR1 SGHNT and CDR2 YYREEE (reference sequence). The CDR3 has 14 amino acids. The CDR3 is CASSFTGGLTEAFF. The CDR3 region has the DNA TGTGCCAGCAGCTTTACAGGGGGCCTCACTGAAGCTTTCTTT.